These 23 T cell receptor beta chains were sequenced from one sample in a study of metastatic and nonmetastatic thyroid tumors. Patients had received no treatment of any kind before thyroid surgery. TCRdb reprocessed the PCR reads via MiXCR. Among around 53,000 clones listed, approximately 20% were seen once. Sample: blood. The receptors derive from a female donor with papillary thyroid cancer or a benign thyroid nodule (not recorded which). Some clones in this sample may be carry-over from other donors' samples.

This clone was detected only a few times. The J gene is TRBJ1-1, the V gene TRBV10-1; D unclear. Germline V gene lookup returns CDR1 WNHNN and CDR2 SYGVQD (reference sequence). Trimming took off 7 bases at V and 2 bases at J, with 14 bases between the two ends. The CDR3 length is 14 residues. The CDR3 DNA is TGCGCCAGCATTCCGGCGGTGTATAACACTGAAGCTTTCTTT. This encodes CASIPAVYNTEAFF.

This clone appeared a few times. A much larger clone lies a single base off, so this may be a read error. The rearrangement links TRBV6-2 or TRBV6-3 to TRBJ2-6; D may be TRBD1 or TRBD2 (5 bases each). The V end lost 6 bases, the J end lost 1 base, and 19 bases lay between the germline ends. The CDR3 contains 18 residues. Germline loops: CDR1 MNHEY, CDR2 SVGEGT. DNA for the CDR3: TGTGCCAGCAGGCAGATGGGGGTCCTTCTTTCTGGGGCCAACGTCCTGACTTTC. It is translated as CASRQMGVLLSGANVLTF.

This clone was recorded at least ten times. Written as DNA, the CDR3 is TGCGCCAGCAGGGGACAGGGGAAATCCTACGAGCAGTACTTC. Translation: CASRGQGKSYEQYF. The V gene is TRBV5-1, the J gene TRBJ2-7; 10 bases are shared with TRBD1. V lost 5 bases and J lost 1; bases outside the gene matches: 3. CDR1 and CDR2 from the germline V gene are SGHRS and YFSETQ. The CDR3 spans 14 residues.

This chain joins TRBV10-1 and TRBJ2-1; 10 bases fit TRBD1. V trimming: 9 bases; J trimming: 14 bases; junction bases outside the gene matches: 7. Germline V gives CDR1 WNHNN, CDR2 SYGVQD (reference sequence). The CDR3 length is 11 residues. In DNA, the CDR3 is TGCGCCAGAGGGACAGGGGATCGGGAGTTCTTC. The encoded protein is CARGTGDREFF.

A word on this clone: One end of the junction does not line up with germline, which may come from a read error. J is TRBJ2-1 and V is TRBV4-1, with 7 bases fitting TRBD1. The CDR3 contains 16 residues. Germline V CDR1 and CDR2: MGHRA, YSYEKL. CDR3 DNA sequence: TGCGCCAGCGAGATGGGGCCGGGACAGTGTTACAATGAGCAGTTTTTC. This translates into CASEMGPGQCYNEQFF.

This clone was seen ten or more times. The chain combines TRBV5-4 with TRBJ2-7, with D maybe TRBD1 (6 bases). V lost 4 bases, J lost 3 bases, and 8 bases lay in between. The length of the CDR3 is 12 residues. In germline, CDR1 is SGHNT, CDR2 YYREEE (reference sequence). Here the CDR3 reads CASSPGHYEQYF. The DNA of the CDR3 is TGTGCCAGCAGCCCGGGACACTACGAGCAGTACTTC.

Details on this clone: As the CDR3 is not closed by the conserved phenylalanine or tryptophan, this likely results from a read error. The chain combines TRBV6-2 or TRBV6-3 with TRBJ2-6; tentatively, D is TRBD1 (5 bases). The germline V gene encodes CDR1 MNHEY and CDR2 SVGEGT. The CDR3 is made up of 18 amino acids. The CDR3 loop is CASSRDPLALSGATVLTC. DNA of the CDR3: TGTGCCAGCAGCCGCGATCCCTTAGCCCTGTCTGGGGCCACCGTCCTGACTTGC.

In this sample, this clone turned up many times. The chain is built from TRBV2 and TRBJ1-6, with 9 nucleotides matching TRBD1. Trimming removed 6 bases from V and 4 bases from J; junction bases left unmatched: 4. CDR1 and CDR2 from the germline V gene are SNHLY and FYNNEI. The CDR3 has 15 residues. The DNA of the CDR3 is TGTGCCAGCAGGAGGGACAGGGATTATAATTCACCCCTCCACTTT. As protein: CASRRDRDYNSPLHF.

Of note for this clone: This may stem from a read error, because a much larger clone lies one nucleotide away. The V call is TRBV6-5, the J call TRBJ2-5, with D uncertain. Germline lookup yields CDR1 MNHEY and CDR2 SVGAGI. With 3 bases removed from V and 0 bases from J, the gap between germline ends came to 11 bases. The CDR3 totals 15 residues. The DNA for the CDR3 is TGTGCCAGCAGTTATGGTTGGGTCTACCAAGAGACCCAGTACTTC. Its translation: CASSYGWVYQETQYF.

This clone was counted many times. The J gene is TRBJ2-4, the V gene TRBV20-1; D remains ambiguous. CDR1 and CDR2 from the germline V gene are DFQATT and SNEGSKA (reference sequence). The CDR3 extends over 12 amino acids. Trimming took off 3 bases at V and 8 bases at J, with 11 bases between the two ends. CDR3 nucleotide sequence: TGCAGTGCTAGTCCCCGAAAAGACATTCAGTACTTC. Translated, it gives CSASPRKDIQYF.

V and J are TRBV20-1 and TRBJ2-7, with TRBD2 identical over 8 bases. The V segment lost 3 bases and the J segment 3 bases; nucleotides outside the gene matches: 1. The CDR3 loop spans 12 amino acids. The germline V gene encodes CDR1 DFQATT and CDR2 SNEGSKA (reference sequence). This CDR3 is CSARTSDYEQYF. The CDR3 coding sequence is TGCAGTGCTAGGACTAGCGACTACGAGCAGTACTTC.

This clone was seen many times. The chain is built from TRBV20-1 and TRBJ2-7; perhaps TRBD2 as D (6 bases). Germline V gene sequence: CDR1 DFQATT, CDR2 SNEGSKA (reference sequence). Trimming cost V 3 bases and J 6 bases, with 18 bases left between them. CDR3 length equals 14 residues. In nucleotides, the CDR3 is TGCAGTGCTAGGGGGACTCCATTCGGGGGCGAGCAGTACTTC. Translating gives CSARGTPFGGEQYF.

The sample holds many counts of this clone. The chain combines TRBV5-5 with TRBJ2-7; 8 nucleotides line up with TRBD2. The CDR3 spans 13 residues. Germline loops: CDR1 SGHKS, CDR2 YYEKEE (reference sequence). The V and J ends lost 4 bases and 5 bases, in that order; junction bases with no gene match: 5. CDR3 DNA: TGTGCCAGCAGCCACAGCGGGAGCCACGAGCAGTACTTC. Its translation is CASSHSGSHEQYF.

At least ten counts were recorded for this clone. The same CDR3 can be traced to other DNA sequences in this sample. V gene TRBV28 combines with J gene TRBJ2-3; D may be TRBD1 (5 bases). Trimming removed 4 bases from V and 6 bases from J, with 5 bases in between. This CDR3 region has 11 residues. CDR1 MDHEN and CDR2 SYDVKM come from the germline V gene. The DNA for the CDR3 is TGTGCCAGCAGTTCAGGGGATACGCAGTATTTT. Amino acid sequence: CASSSGDTQYF.

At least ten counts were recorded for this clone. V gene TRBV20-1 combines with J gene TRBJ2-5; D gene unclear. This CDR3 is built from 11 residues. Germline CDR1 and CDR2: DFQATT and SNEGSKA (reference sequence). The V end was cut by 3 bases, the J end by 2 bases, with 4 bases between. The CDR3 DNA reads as TGCAGTGCTAGCCCTCAAGAGACCCAGTACTTC. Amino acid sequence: CSASPQETQYF.

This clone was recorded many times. The CDR3 DNA sequence: TGTGCCAGTAGTACAGACAGCCCGGTGGATGGCTACACCTTC. Translation gives CASSTDSPVDGYTF. The rearrangement joins TRBV19 to TRBJ1-2, with a weak D call TRBD1 (5 bases). CDR3 length: 14 residues. CDR1 is LNHDA and CDR2 is SQIVND in the germline V gene (reference sequence). The germline V and J ends were trimmed by 4 bases and 6 bases, with 15 bases remaining between them.

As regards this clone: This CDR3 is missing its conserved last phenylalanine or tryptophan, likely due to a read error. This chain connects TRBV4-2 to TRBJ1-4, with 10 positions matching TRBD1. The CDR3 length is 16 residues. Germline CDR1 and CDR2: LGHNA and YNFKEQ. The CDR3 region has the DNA TGTGCCAGGAGCCAGAGAGGGGGGACAGGGGATGAAAAACTGTTTTTG. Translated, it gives CARSQRGGTGDEKLFL.

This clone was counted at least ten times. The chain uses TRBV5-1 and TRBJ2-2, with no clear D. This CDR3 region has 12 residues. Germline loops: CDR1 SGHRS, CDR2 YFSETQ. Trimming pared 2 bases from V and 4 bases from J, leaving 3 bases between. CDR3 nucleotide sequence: TGCGCCAGCAGCTTTTCCACCGGGGAGCTGTTTTTT. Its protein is CASSFSTGELFF.

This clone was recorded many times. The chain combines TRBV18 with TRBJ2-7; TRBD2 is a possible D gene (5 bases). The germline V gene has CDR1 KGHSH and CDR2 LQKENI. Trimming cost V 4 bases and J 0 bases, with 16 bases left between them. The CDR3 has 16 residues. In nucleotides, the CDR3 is TGTGCCAGCTCACGTTGGGAGCGAACGTCCTCCTACGAGCAGTACTTC. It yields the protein CASSRWERTSSYEQYF.

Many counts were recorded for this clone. CDR3 sequence: CASSLTGGANTGELFF. The CDR3 nucleotides read TGTGCCAGCAGCTTGACAGGGGGCGCGAACACCGGGGAGCTGTTTTTT. V is TRBV9 and J is TRBJ2-2; TRBD1 matches 10 bases. From germline, CDR1 is SGDLS and CDR2 YYNGEE. V was pared by 4 bases and J by 0 bases, with 3 bases of the junction left unmatched. The CDR3 spans 16 residues.

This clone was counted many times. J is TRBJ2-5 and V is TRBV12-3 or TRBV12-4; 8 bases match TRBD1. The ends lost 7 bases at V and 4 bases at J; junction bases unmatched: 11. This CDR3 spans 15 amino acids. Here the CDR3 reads CASTQRTGYLETQYF. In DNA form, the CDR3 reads TGTGCCAGCACCCAGAGGACAGGGTATCTAGAGACCCAGTACTTC.

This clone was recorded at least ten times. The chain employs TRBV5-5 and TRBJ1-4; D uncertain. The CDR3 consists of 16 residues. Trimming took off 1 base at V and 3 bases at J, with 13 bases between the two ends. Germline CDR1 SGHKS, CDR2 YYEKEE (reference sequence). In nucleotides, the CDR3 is TGTGCCAGCAGCTTGTATGTACGACTGGCTAATGAAAAACTGTTTTTT. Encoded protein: CASSLYVRLANEKLFF.

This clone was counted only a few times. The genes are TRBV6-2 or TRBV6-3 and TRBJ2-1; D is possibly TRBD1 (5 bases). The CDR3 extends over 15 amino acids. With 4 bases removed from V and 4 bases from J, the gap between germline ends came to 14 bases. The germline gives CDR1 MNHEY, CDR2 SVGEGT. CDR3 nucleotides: TGTGCCAGCAGTTCAGAGTCGGCAGGGTACAATGAGCAGTTCTTC. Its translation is CASSSESAGYNEQFF.